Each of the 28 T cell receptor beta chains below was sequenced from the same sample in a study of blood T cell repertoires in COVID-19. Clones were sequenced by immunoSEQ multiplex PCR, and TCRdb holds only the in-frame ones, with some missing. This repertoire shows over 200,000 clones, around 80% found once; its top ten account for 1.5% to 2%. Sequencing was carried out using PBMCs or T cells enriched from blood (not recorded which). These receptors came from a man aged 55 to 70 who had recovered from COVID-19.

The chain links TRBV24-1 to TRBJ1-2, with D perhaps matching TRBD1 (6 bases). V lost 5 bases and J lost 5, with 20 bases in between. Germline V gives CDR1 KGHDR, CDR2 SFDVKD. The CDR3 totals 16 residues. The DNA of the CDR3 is TGTGCCACCAGTGGGGAGACGATGACAGGCGGTTATGGCTACACCTTC. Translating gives CATSGETMTGGYGYTF.

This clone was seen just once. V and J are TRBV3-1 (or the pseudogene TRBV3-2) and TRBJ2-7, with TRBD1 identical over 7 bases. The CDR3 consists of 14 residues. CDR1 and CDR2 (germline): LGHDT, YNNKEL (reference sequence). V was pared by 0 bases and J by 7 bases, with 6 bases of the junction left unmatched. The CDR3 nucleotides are TGTGCCAGCAGCCAAGAGGACAGGTCGGGGGAGCAGTACTTC. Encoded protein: CASSQEDRSGEQYF.

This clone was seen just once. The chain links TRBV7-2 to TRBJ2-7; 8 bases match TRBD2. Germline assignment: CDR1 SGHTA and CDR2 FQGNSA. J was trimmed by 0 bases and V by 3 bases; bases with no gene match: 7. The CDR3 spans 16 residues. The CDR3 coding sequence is TGTGCCAGCAGCTTCGGAGGCGGGGGGACCTCCTACGAGCAGTACTTC. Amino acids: CASSFGGGGTSYEQYF.

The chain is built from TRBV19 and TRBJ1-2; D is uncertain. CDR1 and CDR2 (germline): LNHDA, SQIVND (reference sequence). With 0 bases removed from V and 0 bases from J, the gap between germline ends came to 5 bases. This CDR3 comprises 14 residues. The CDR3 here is CASSIDLANYGYTF. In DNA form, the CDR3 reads TGTGCCAGTAGTATAGACCTAGCTAACTATGGCTACACCTTC.

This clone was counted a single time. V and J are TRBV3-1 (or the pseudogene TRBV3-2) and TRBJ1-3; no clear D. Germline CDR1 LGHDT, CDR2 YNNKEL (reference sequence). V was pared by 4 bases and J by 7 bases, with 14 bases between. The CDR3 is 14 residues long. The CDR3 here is CASSRGQIWNTIYF. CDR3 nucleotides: TGTGCCAGCAGCCGAGGGCAGATCTGGAACACCATATATTTT.

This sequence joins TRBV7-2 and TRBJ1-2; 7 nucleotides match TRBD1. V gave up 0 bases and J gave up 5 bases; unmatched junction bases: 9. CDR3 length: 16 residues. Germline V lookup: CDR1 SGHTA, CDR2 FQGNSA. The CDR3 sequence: CASSLAENRGRYGYTF. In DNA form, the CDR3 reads TGTGCCAGCAGCTTAGCGGAGAACAGGGGCCGGTATGGCTACACCTTC.

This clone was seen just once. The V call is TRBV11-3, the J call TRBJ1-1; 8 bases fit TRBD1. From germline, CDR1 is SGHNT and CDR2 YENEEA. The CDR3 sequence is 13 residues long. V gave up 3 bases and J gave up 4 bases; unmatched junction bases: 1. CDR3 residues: CASSFTGGTEAFF. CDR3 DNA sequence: TGTGCCAGCAGCTTTACAGGGGGCACTGAAGCTTTCTTT.

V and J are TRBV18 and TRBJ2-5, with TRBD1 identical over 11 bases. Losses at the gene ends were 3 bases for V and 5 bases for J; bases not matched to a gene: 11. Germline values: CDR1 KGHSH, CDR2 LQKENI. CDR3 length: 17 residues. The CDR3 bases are TGTGCCAGCTCACCTCGGACAGGGGGCGCTTCTGGGGAGACCCAGTACTTC. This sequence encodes CASSPRTGGASGETQYF.

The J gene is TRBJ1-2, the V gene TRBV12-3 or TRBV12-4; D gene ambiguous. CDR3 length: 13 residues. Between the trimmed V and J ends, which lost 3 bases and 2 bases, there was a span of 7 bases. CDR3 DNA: TGTGCCAGCAGTTTCTCCCTAAACTATGGCTACACCTTC. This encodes CASSFSLNYGYTF.

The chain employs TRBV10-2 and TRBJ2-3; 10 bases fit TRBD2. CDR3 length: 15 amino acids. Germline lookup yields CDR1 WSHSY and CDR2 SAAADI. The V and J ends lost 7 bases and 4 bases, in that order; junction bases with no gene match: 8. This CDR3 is CASITQRGGADTQYF. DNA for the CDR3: TGCGCCAGCATCACACAGCGGGGGGGCGCAGATACGCAGTATTTT.

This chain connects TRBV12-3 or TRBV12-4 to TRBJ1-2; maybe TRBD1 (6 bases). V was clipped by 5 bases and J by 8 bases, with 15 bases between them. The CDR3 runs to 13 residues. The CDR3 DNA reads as TGTGCCAGCAGTCAGTCCGGGGGGCTGGGCTACACCTTC. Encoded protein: CASSQSGGLGYTF.

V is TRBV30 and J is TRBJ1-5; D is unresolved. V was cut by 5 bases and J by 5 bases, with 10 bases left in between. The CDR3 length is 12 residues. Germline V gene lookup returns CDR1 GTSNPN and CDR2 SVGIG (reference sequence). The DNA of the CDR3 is TGTGCCTGGGGAACGGGTGATCAGCCCCAGCATTTT. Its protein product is CAWGTGDQPQHF.

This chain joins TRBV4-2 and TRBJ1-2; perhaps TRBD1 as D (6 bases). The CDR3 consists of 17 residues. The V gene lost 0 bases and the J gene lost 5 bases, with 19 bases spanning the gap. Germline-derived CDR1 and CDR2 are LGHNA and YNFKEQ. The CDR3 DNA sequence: TGTGCCAGCAGCCAAGACCCAGGGGTCCATACTGGGTATGGCTACACCTTC. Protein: CASSQDPGVHTGYGYTF.

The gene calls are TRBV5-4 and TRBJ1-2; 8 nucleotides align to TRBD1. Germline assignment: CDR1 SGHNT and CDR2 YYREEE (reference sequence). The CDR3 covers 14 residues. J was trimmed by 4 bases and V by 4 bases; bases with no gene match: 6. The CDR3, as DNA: TGTGCCAGCAGCATGGACAGGGCAGGCTATGGCTACACCTTC. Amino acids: CASSMDRAGYGYTF. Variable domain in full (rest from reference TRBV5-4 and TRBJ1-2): ETGVTQSPTHLIKTRGQQVTLRCSSQSGHNTVSWYQQALGQGPQFIFQYYREEENGRGNFPPRFSGLQFPNYSSELNVNALELDDSALYLCASSMDRAGYGYTFGSGTRLTVV.

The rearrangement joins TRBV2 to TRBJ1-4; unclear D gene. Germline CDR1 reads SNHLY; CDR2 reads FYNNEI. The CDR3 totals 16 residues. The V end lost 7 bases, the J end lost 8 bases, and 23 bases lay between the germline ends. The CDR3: CASTPWRAEAVEKLFF. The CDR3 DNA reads TGTGCCAGCACCCCCTGGAGGGCGGAGGCTGTGGAAAAACTGTTTTTT.

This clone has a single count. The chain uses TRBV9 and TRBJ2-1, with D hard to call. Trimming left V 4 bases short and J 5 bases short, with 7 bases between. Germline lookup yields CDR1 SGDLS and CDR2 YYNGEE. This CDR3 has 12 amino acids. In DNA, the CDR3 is TGTGCCAGCAGCCTAAACCACAATGAGCAGTTCTTC. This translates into CASSLNHNEQFF.

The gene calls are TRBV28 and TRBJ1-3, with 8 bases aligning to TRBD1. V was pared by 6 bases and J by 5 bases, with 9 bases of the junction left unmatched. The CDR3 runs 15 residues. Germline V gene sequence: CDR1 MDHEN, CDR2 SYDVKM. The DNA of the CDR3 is TGTGCCAGCAGCCCCACGGGACAGGCAAGAAACACCATATATTTT. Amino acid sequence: CASSPTGQARNTIYF.

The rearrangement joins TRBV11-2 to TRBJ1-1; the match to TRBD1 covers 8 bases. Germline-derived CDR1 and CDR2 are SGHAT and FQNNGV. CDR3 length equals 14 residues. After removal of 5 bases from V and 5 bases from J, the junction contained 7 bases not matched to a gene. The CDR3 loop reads CASSRTGSGTEAFF. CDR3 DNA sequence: TGTGCCAGCAGCCGGACAGGGTCAGGAACTGAAGCTTTCTTT.

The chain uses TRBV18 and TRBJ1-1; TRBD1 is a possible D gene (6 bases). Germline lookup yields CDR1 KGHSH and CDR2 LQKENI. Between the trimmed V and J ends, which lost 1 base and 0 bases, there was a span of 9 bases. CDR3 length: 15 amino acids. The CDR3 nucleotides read TGTGCCAGCTCACCACTCAGGGGTATGAACACTGAAGCTTTCTTT. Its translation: CASSPLRGMNTEAFF.

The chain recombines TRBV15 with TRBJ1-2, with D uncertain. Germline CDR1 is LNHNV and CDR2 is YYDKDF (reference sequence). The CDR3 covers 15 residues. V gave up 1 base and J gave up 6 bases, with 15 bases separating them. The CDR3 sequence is CATSRVFDNLDGYTF. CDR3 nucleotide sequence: TGTGCCACCAGCAGAGTGTTCGACAATCTGGATGGCTACACCTTC.

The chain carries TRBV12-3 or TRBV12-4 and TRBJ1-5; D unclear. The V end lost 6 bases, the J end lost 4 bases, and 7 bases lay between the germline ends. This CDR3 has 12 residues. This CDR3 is CASSPKNQPQHF. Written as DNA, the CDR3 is TGTGCCAGCAGCCCCAAAAATCAGCCCCAGCATTTT.

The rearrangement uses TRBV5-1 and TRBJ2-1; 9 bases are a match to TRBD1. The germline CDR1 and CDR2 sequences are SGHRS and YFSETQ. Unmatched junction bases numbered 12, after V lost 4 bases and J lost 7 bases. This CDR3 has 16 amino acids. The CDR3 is CASSLTPGTGLNEQFF. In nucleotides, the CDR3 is TGCGCCAGCAGCCTGACCCCCGGGACAGGGTTGAATGAGCAGTTCTTC.

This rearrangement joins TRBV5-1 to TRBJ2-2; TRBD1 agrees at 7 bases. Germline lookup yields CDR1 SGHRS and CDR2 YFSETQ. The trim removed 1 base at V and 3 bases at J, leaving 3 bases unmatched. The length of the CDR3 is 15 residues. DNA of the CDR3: TGCGCCAGCAGCTTGCGACAGGGCGACACCGGGGAGCTGTTTTTT. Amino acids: CASSLRQGDTGELFF.

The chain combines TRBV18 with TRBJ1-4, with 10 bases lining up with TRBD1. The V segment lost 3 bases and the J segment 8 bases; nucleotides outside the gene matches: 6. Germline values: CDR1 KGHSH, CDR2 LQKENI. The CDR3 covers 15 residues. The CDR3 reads CASSPGQGLGEKLFF. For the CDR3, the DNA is TGTGCCAGCTCACCGGGACAGGGGTTAGGAGAAAAACTGTTTTTT.

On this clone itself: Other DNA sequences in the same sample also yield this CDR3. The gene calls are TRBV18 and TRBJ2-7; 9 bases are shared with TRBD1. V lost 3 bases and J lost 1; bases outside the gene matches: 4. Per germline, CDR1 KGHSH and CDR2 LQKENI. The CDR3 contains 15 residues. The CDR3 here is CASSPGQGMSYEQYF. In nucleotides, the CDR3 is TGTGCCAGCTCACCGGGACAGGGCATGTCCTACGAGCAGTACTTC.

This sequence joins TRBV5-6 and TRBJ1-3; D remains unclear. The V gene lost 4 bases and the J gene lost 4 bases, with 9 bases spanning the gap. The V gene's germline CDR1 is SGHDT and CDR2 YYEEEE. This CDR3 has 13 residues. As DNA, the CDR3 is TGTGCCAGCAGCCCCTCCCCGGGAAACACCATATATTTT. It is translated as CASSPSPGNTIYF.

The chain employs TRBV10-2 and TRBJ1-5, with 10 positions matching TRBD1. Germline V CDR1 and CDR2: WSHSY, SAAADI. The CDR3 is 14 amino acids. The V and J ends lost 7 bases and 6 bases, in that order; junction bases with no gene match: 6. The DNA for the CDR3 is TGCGCCAGCACCCCGACAGGGGGCGGTCAGCCCCAGCATTTT. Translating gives CASTPTGGGQPQHF.

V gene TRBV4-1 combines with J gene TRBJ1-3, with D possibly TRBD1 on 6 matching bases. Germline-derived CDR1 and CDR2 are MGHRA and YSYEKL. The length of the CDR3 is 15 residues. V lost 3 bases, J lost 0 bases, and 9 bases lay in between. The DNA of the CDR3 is TGCGCCAGCAGCCAGGGACATGCCTCTGGAAACACCATATATTTT. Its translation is CASSQGHASGNTIYF.